This TCR beta chain was sequenced in a study of T cell responses to AZD1222 COVID-19 vaccine. Regarding this clone: Its cognate antigen is unknown.

TCRdb's copy holds only in-frame clones and misses some; the assay was immunoSEQ multiplex PCR. The table shows around 80,000 clones, with approximately 90% occurring only once. Germline V gene data show CDR1 as LNHDA and CDR2 as SQIVND (reference sequence). Trimming cost V 3 bases and J 0 bases, with 10 bases left between them. The CDR3 spans 15 residues. Study-level points and caveats: Most donors were white British and more were female, and clonal diversity was possibly underestimated. Vaccine-associated CD4 TCRs ranged over spike, dominating at 160-218 and 743-854.

The chain employs TRBV19 and TRBJ2-3; no reliable D call. The sequence derives from an adult who received the AZD1222 COVID-19 vaccine. This material consisted of peripheral blood, taken 28 days after the second AZD1222 dose. The DNA for the CDR3 is TGTGCCAGTAGTATCACGGCGGCTAGCACAGATACGCAGTATTTT. As protein: CASSITAASTDTQYF.